This T cell receptor (beta chain) was retrieved from a study of T cell responses to AZD1222 COVID-19 vaccine. The protocol was immunoSEQ multiplex PCR, while the TCRdb copy is restricted to in-frame clones and leaves out a portion. The table lists 150,000 to 200,000 clones, around 92% of them singletons, with about 2.3% in the top ten. For this clone: Antigen specificity is unknown.

V was shortened by 3 bases and J by 7 bases, with 12 bases between the two germline ends. CDR1 and CDR2 (germline): PRHDT, FYEKMQ (reference sequence). The CDR3 runs 13 residues. General study points: Vaccine-related CD4 TCRs covered spike, predominating at 160-218 and 743-854. Clonal diversity was possibly underestimated, and white British individuals and females predominated among donors.

This chain joins TRBV13 and TRBJ1-1; TRBD1 is a possible D gene (5 bases). This TCR derives from an adult in good health. Sequenced material: peripheral blood, taken on day 0 of AZD1222 vaccination. CDR3 region: CASSFRQQVEAFF. The CDR3 nucleotides read TGTGCCAGCAGCTTCCGCCAACAGGTTGAAGCTTTCTTT.